A single sample is the source of the 4 T cell receptor beta chains below, sequenced in a study of blood T cell repertoires in COVID-19. TCRdb keeps only in-frame clones here, not all; method: immunoSEQ multiplex PCR. Among some 51,000 clones listed, about 93% were seen once. The sample comprised peripheral blood. Receptors originate from a human donor with active COVID-19. The donor label of this sample is uncertain.

V gene TRBV5-4 combines with J gene TRBJ2-1; 8 bases fit TRBD2. The CDR3 totals 14 residues. CDR1 SGHNT and CDR2 YYREEE come from the germline V gene (reference sequence). V lost 4 bases and J lost 6; bases outside the gene matches: 6. CDR3 nucleotide sequence: TGTGCCAGCAGCGCCCGGGAGGGGAGCAATGAGCAGTTCTTC. Protein product: CASSAREGSNEQFF.

The chain carries TRBV7-9 and TRBJ1-5; a weak D match, TRBD1 (6 bases). The germline V gene has CDR1 SEHNR and CDR2 FQNEAQ (reference sequence). The CDR3 has 13 amino acids. Trimming left V 6 bases short and J 7 bases short, with 13 bases between. CDR3 residues: CASSWGQDQPQHF. CDR3 nucleotides: TGTGCCAGCAGTTGGGGGCAGGACCAGCCCCAGCATTTT.

The gene calls are TRBV4-2 and TRBJ1-5, with a weak D call TRBD1 (6 bases). The V gene's germline CDR1 is LGHNA and CDR2 YNFKEQ. Trimming left V 2 bases short and J 6 bases short, with 14 bases between. The CDR3 has 15 amino acids. The CDR3 bases are TGTGCCAGCAGCCAAAACAACAGGGAGGGTCAGCCCCAGCATTTT. Residues: CASSQNNREGQPQHF.

The chain links TRBV13 to TRBJ2-3; TRBD2 matches at 12 bases. The V segment lost 4 bases and the J segment 4 bases; nucleotides outside the gene matches: 6. CDR1 is PRHDT, CDR2 FYEKMQ, per germline (reference sequence). The CDR3 extends over 16 amino acids. The DNA of the CDR3 is TGTGCCAGCAGCTCGAGGACTAGCGGGGCACCAGATACGCAGTATTTT. It encodes CASSSRTSGAPDTQYF. The full variable domain, rest sourced from reference TRBV13 and TRBJ2-3, is AAGVIQSPRHLIKEKRETATLKCYPIPRHDTVYWYQQGPGQDPQFLISFYEKMQSDKGSIPDRFSAQQFSDYHSELNMSSLELGDSALYFCASSSRTSGAPDTQYFGPGTRLTVL.